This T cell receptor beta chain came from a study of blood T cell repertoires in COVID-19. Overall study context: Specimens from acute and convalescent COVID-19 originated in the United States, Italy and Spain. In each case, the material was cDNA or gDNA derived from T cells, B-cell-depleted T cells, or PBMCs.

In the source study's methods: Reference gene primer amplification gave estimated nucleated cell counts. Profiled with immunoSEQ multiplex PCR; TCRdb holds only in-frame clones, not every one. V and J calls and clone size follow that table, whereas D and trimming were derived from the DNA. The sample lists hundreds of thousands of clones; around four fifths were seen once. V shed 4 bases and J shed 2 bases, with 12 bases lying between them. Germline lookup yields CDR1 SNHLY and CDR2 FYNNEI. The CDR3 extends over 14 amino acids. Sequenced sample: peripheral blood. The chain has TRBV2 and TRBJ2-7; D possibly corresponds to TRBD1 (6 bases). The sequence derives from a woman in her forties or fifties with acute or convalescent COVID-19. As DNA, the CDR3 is TGTGCCAGCAGTGGGCACAGGGCCACCTACGAGCAGTACTTC. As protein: CASSGHRATYEQYF.